What follows describes a single T cell receptor (beta chain). It was with random hexamers that about 0.45 to 1 ug RNA was reverse transcribed. TCR beta CDR3 was amplified by immunoSEQ covering 54 Vbeta and 13 Jbeta. TCRdb called the immunoSEQ multiplex PCR reads again in MiXCR, with one record for every CDR3 protein. The table lists 100,000 to 150,000 distinct CDR3 sequences, nearly 95% of them singletons, with 0.12% in the top ten. Germline V gives CDR1 KGHSH, CDR2 LQKENI. The CDR3 runs 14 residues. V lost 6 bases to trimming and J lost 7 bases, with 16 bases between them. The control participants were healthy donors, and these controls were matched with respect to both age and sex. TEMRA cells were FACS-enriched, unlike CD8+ and CD4+ T cells, which were negatively isolated. The record originates from a study of CD8 T cells in Susac syndrome.

This receptor was taken from a human donor in good health. The chain links TRBV18 to TRBJ1-5; perhaps TRBD1 as D (6 bases). The sequenced sample was CD4+ T cells from PBMCs. CDR3 in DNA: TGTGCCAGCTCTTCACAGACGACAGGCCAGCCCCAGCATTTT. Protein sequence: CASSSQTTGQPQHF.